This is a list of T cell receptor beta chains from one sample in a study of T-cell reconstitution after alpha-beta-depleted transplantation in children. TCRdb re-called the PCR reads through MiXCR, storing one row per CDR3 protein. The sample carries about 400,000 distinct CDR3 sequences, roughly 17% recorded once. Here the sequenced sample was PBMCs, mostly from graft donor cells, taken 360 days after TCRalphabeta/CD19-depleted stem cell transplant. These receptors came from a boy in the first two years of life who had a stem cell transplant for Wiskott-Aldrich syndrome, so the T cells may come from the graft donor. Each CDR3 is given with its conserved first and last residue. D genes are given only for firm matches. Only some rows state a clone size, as once, few, many or a class for expanded clones.

CDR3 length	D gene	clone size	V gene	J gene	CDR3 protein	CDR3 DNA
14	-	-	TRBV4-1	TRBJ2-1	CASSQRVLDNEQFF	TGCGCCAGCAGCCAACGGGTCTTAGACAATGAGCAGTTCTTC
14	-	-	TRBV29-1	TRBJ2-6	CSVVDSSGANVLTF	TGCAGCGTTGTCGACTCCTCTGGGGCCAACGTCCTGACTTTC
14	-	-	TRBV27	TRBJ2-7	CASSTLERPYEQYF	TGTGCCAGCAGTACCCTTGAGCGCCCCTACGAGCAGTACTTC
20	TRBD2	-	TRBV6-2/TRBV6-3	TRBJ2-1	CASSYSNRRRTSGRVNEQFF	TGTGCCAGCAGTTACTCGAACAGACGCCGGACTAGCGGGAGGGTCAATGAGCAGTTCTTC
13	-	-	TRBV20-1	TRBJ1-1	CSAGGGGETEAFF	TGCAGTGCTGGTGGAGGGGGTGAGACTGAAGCTTTCTTT
16	-	once	TRBV5-1	TRBJ2-5	CASRIRTGTPQETQYF	TGCGCCAGCAGAATTCGTACCGGGACACCACAAGAGACCCAGTACTTC
11	TRBD2	-	TRBV12-3/TRBV12-4	TRBJ2-3	CASRGEDTQYF	TGTGCCAGCCGGGGGGAGGATACGCAGTATTTT
15	TRBD1	-	TRBV27	TRBJ2-6	CASSSRGKGANVLTF	TGTGCCAGCAGTAGCAGGGGGAAGGGGGCCAACGTCCTGACTTTC
15	-	few	TRBV7-2	TRBJ2-2	CASSRDTPNTGELFF	TGTGCCAGCAGCCGGGACACCCCGAACACCGGGGAGCTGTTTTTT
15	-	-	TRBV5-1	TRBJ2-1	CASRLRQSSYNEQFF	TGCGCCAGCAGGTTACGGCAAAGCTCCTACAATGAGCAGTTCTTC
13	-	few	TRBV2	TRBJ1-1	CASSVNRVTEAFF	TGTGCCAGCAGTGTGAACAGGGTCACTGAAGCTTTCTTT
14	-	-	TRBV25-1	TRBJ1-2	CASSGRTDGYGYTF	TGTGCCAGCAGTGGGAGGACGGACGGCTATGGCTACACCTTC
13	-	few	TRBV10-3	TRBJ1-1	CAITGTPNTEAFF	TGTGCCATCACCGGGACACCGAACACTGAAGCTTTCTTT
15	-	few	TRBV20-1	TRBJ2-1	CSASPLGKYYNEQFF	TGCAGTGCTAGCCCCTTAGGCAAATACTACAATGAGCAGTTCTTC
14	-	few	TRBV4-1	TRBJ2-7	CASSQGLLGGEQYF	TGCGCCAGCAGCCAGGGGCTTCTAGGGGGGGAGCAGTACTTC
15	-	-	TRBV11-2	TRBJ2-1	CASSLVPPPFGEQFF	TGTGCCAGCAGCTTAGTACCCCCCCCTTTCGGTGAGCAGTTCTTC
16	TRBD1	few	TRBV10-3	TRBJ2-4	CAISESGTGSKNIQYF	TGTGCCATCAGTGAGTCGGGGACAGGGTCCAAAAACATTCAGTACTTC
13	-	-	TRBV6-2/TRBV6-3	TRBJ1-1	CASSPPGASEAFF	TGTGCCAGCAGCCCTCCGGGAGCTTCTGAAGCTTTCTTT
14	-	few	TRBV5-5	TRBJ2-7	CASSPRLDSYEQYF	TGTGCCAGCAGCCCGAGACTGGACTCCTACGAGCAGTACTTC
15	TRBD1	few	TRBV10-1	TRBJ2-3	CASSPDRGSTDTQYF	TGCGCCAGCAGCCCGGACAGGGGGAGCACAGATACGCAGTATTTT
14	-	-	TRBV7-9	TRBJ1-5	CASSLVGKGQPQHF	TGTGCCAGCAGCTTAGTGGGGAAGGGGCAGCCCCAGCATTTT
15	TRBD1	few	TRBV7-2	TRBJ2-7	CASSSPGQGNYEQYF	TGTGCCAGCAGTTCCCCGGGACAGGGGAACTACGAGCAGTACTTC
16	-	few	TRBV6-5	TRBJ2-5	CASSYLRTAIGETQYF	TGTGCCAGCAGTTACCTACGGACTGCAATAGGGGAGACCCAGTACTTC
15	-	few	TRBV28	TRBJ1-4	CASSARFGAGEKLFF	TGTGCCAGCAGCGCCCGGTTCGGGGCAGGTGAAAAACTGTTTTTT
15	TRBD1	-	TRBV7-9	TRBJ1-5	CASSPQGASNQPQHF	TGTGCCAGCAGCCCCCAGGGGGCAAGCAATCAGCCCCAGCATTTT
16	-	few	TRBV6-5	TRBJ2-5	CASSYVYKGGQETQYF	TGTGCCAGCAGTTACGTCTATAAGGGCGGGCAAGAGACCCAGTACTTC
14	-	-	TRBV20-1	TRBJ1-1	CSAILAGLNTEAFF	TGCAGTGCTATTTTGGCCGGGTTGAACACTGAAGCTTTCTTT
14	TRBD2	-	TRBV4-3	TRBJ2-2	CASSQDPSGRALFF	TGCGCCAGCAGCCAAGATCCTAGCGGGAGGGCCCTGTTTTTT
14	-	few	TRBV6-5	TRBJ1-2	CASSYRPANYGYTF	TGTGCCAGCAGTTACCGCCCAGCAAACTATGGCTACACCTTC
13	-	-	TRBV3-1	TRBJ2-3	CASKVSVTDTQYF	TGTGCCAGCAAGGTTTCCGTCACAGATACGCAGTATTTT
14	-	few	TRBV6-5	TRBJ2-7	CASSYSVTSYEQYF	TGTGCCAGCAGTTACTCGGTCACGTCCTACGAGCAGTACTTC
13	TRBD1	few	TRBV5-1	TRBJ1-1	CASSLQTGREAFF	TGCGCCAGCAGCTTGCAGACAGGGCGCGAGGCTTTCTTT
17	-	-	TRBV4-1	TRBJ1-1	CASSQERLQGKGAEAFF	TGCGCCAGCAGCCAAGAAAGGCTCCAGGGGAAGGGCGCTGAAGCTTTCTTT
16	TRBD1	few	TRBV3-1	TRBJ2-2	CASSQGTGTNTGELFF	TGTGCCAGCAGCCAAGGGACAGGGACGAACACCGGGGAGCTGTTTTTT
14	-	-	TRBV12-3/TRBV12-4	TRBJ1-4	CASSPRWGDEKLFF	TGTGCCAGCAGTCCGAGGTGGGGCGATGAAAAACTGTTTTTT
12	-	-	TRBV12-3/TRBV12-4	TRBJ1-4	CASSLRREKLFF	TGTGCCAGCAGTTTAAGGCGAGAAAAACTGTTTTTT
19	TRBD1	-	TRBV25-1	TRBJ2-2	CASSGYGAKTGGNNGELFF	TGTGCCAGCAGTGGCTACGGAGCTAAGACAGGGGGCAACAACGGGGAGCTGTTTTTT
15	-	-	TRBV12-3/TRBV12-4	TRBJ1-5	CASSRERKGNQPQHF	TGTGCCAGCAGTCGCGAGAGGAAGGGCAATCAGCCCCAGCATTTT
17	TRBD1	-	TRBV14	TRBJ2-1	CASSLPRQGRAYNEQFF	TGTGCCAGCAGCCTTCCTAGACAGGGACGGGCCTACAATGAGCAGTTCTTC
15	TRBD2	few	TRBV12-3/TRBV12-4	TRBJ2-5	CASSFGSSGGETQYF	TGTGCCAGCAGTTTTGGCTCAAGCGGGGGAGAGACCCAGTACTTC
18	-	-	TRBV5-1	TRBJ2-7	CASSHKTAGGESSYEQYF	TGCGCCAGCAGCCATAAGACAGCCGGAGGGGAGTCCTCCTACGAGCAGTACTTC
15	-	many	TRBV5-1	TRBJ2-2	CASSSAGGDTGELFF	TGCGCCAGCAGCTCGGCTGGGGGCGACACCGGGGAGCTGTTTTTT
16	-	-	TRBV11-2	TRBJ2-3	CASSLLLGRLGDTQYF	TGTGCCAGCAGCTTATTACTCGGACGTCTCGGAGATACGCAGTATTTT
14	-	few	TRBV24-1	TRBJ1-1	CATSDSRGRVGAFF	TGTGCCACCAGTGATTCTCGCGGGCGGGTGGGTGCTTTCTTT
15	-	few	TRBV12-3/TRBV12-4	TRBJ2-1	CASAKTASSYNEQFF	TGTGCCAGTGCAAAGACAGCGAGCTCCTACAATGAGCAGTTCTTC
16	TRBD1	-	TRBV12-3/TRBV12-4	TRBJ1-1	CASGEGTGNMNTEAFF	TGTGCCAGTGGGGAAGGGACAGGGAATATGAACACTGAAGCTTTCTTT
15	TRBD1	-	TRBV5-1	TRBJ1-2	CASSSGRGRNYGYTF	TGCGCCAGCAGCTCTGGCAGGGGGCGTAACTATGGCTACACCTTC
13	-	-	TRBV20-1	TRBJ2-1	CSAGQRVYNEQFF	TGCAGTGCTGGGCAGAGGGTCTACAATGAGCAGTTCTTC
16	-	-	TRBV6-5	TRBJ2-1	CASSYPGLFSYNEQFF	TGTGCCAGCAGTTACCCGGGACTCTTCTCCTACAATGAGCAGTTCTTC
15	TRBD1	few	TRBV3-1	TRBJ1-6	CASSRWTGGSSPLHF	TGTGCCAGCAGCCGTTGGACAGGGGGATCCTCACCCCTCCACTTT
14	TRBD1	-	TRBV24-1	TRBJ2-3	CATSPGGSTDTQYF	TGTGCCACCAGTCCAGGGGGCAGCACAGATACGCAGTATTTT
12	-	-	TRBV7-2	TRBJ2-2	CASSSDRRELFF	TGTGCCAGCAGCTCCGACAGAAGGGAGCTGTTTTTT
12	-	few	TRBV5-1	TRBJ2-1	CASSPVGYEQFF	TGCGCCAGCAGCCCCGTGGGATATGAGCAGTTCTTC